Described below is a single T cell receptor (beta chain) sequence and its context. Its antigen is unknown. The input lacks base qualities; no much larger clone sits a single base away. TCR CDR3 regions were amplified from genomic DNA by multiplex PCR using the deep immunoSEQ assay. Extracted genomic DNA from each cell subset was spread evenly across all wells of several immunoSEQ 96-well plates, with each plate serving as a replicate. Each replicate PCR for sorted subsets received about 0.2 ug genomic DNA, equal to tens of thousands of T cell genomes. Purified libraries were quantified with a Qubit 3.0 fluorometer, sized on a Bioanalyzer 2100, and re-quantified with the KAPA Library Quantification kit. Every immunoSEQ 96-well plate was sequenced on a separate single-read 150-cycle Illumina NextSeq 550 flow cell. Concerning the study's data processing: Because the immunoSEQ output held only junctional sequences and lacked quality scores, the filtering could not match the filtering applied to full-length reads. To assign V/J genes and CDR3, sequences were annotated using PyIR, a Python wrapper for IgBLAST v1.9, with IMGT germline references. Any read was removed if the V/J assignment was weak (E-value above 1e-6), the CDR3 was missing, or the read contained stop codons, out-of-frame junctions, or ambiguous translated residues. V3J clonotypes were defined as sequences sharing an identical inferred V gene, J gene, and CDR3 amino acid sequence. The percentage overlap between two repertoires was calculated by dividing the number of shared unique clonotypes by the size of the smaller repertoire. Repertoire richness was assessed with RTK rarefaction, the Chao1 estimator, and Recon v2.1 estimates of unobserved clonotypes. For all TCRbeta clonotypes obtained by the gDNA method from a handful of donors, generation probabilities were computed with OLGA. The table was pulled from immuneACCESS by TCRdb, which kept in-frame rearrangements only. Such tables lose some clones; where checked, under half of the loss comes from unresolved V genes, and the rest has no known cause. The D gene and trimming were derived from the DNA, and the V and J assignments and clone size from that table. The sample yields hundreds of thousands of clones; 97% were counted once. The top ten clones comprise roughly 0.055% of the sample.

The donors were healthy, HIV-negative adults who had no recently reported acute infections or vaccinations. Every donor was a Caucasian adult residing in Nashville, Tennessee, USA. CD4+ T cells were enriched by magnetic negative selection, after which naive cells were positively selected on CD45RA and the negative fraction was taken as the memory subset. Blood was obtained by leukapheresis, after which PBMCs were separated by Ficoll-Histopaque density gradient centrifugation and cryopreserved in liquid nitrogen vapor phase. Analytical flow cytometry was used to check the purity and quantity of each magnetically sorted T cell population. Genomic DNA was isolated from each sorted fraction and quantified by UV absorbance on a Nanodrop 2000c. The sample comes from a study of shared clonotypes between healthy human individuals (dated by TCRdb to 2019 to 2021). In the study overall: The cohort included three men and a couple of women between 18 and 49 years of age. Between about 0.8 and 8.9 billion PBMCs per donor were obtained by leukapheresis. To increase sequencing depth and limit assay-specific biases, different laboratories used diverse techniques to prepare libraries and sequence TCR repertoires. The study deeply sequenced blood TCR repertoires of 5 or 6 healthy adults to estimate repertoire size and the extent of clonotype sharing between individuals. Per donor, three plates each were used for CD4 naive and CD4 memory, two for CD8 naive, and one for CD8 memory. The paper as a whole reports these results and caveats: Sharing across a few donors was observed for about 5% of naive CD4, 3.5% of naive CD8, 2% to 2.5% of memory CD4, and about 0.4% of memory CD8 clonotypes. Because the study included a small number of donors, the genetic and exposure-history diversity represented was limited. Estimated clonotype richness was generally larger for naive than for memory subsets. Based on pairwise subsampling, the degree of clonotype sharing among donors was expected to be affected by sequencing depth. Sampling was restricted to blood, and TCR repertoires in tissues likely differ from the TCR repertoires found in blood. Rarefaction of sorted-subset datasets indicated incomplete sequencing despite the large sequencing depth. Compared with non-shared clonotypes, clonotypes shared by all four sorted-subset donors had higher generation probabilities.

The trim is 4 bases for V and 4 bases for J, with a gap of 10 bases between the germline ends. The CDR1 and CDR2 encoded by the germline V gene (reference sequence) are LNHDA and SQIVND. Counted from cysteine to phenylalanine, this CDR3 has 14 amino acids. Only CDR3 DNA is held: 42 bases, read in frame from base 1. The sample consisted of naive CD4+ T cells sorted from blood. The sample's cell subset or site, from its label and the paper: CD45RA+ positively selected. The receptor's source is a woman aged 25 to 45 in good health. The rearrangement combines TRBV19 with TRBJ2-2; the D gene is perhaps TRBD1 or TRBD2, each of them matching over 5 bases. The CDR3 protein sequence reads: CASSKQGATGELFF. The nucleotide sequence is given as TGTGCCAGTAGTAAGCAGGGAGCCACCGGGGAGCTGTTTTTT.